The clone carrying this T cell receptor (beta chain) has a count of ten or more. Antigen: not known. This entry belongs to a study of regulatory T cells in long-lasting Graves disease. The authors built TCR beta libraries using iRepertoire HTBI primers and Arm-PCR of CDR3 regions. MiXCR was run by TCRdb on the multiplex PCR reads, yielding one entry per CDR3 protein. The table has about 470,000 distinct CDR3 sequences, more than 12% seen once. The CDR3 contains 13 residues. The ends were cut back, 6 bases at V and 3 bases at J, with 11 bases in the middle. CDR1 and CDR2 from the germline V gene are MDHEN and SYDVKM. Time point of the sample: newly diagnosed GD, antithyroid drugs for less than 3 months. Scientists built the TCR library using RNA that was extracted from PBMCs. Diagnosing Graves' disease relied on the American Thyroid Association guidelines. Points from the study as a whole: TCR diversity was lower in persistent Graves' patients than in newly diagnosed ones.

The same specimen was also included in a second study, on T cells in Graves' hyperthyroidism and ophthalmopathy. That source notes: Absent ophthalmopathy progression within 18 months defined stable Graves' hyperthyroidism.

The TCR sequence derives from a woman in her thirties with Graves disease. This chain joins TRBV28 and TRBJ1-2, with D perhaps TRBD1 (5 bases). The sample was peripheral blood mononuclear cells (PBMCs), taken at new diagnosis, from a patient treated with antithyroid drugs. DNA for the CDR3: TGTGCCAGCAGGGCGGGGGGGGACTATGGCTACACCTTC. This gives the protein CASRAGGDYGYTF.